This T cell receptor beta chain stems from a study of T-cell reconstitution after alpha-beta-depleted transplantation in children. The study's findings and limits: At around two months after transplant, the alpha-beta T cells were reportedly derived from several hundred expanded clones that came from non-depleted graft cells. Surviving recipient cells, namely T cells and thymic progenitors, were the source of high day-60 TCRbeta diversity in some patients. Newly generated T cells supplied most T-cell counts and diversity one year post-transplant.

Construction of the TCRbeta library involved unique molecular identifiers. From the PCR reads, TCRdb called clonotypes with MiXCR, one entry per CDR3 protein. There are hundreds of thousands of distinct CDR3 sequences in the sample; approximately 15% occur only once, and 5% lies in the top ten. A note on this clonotype: What it binds is not known.

Sequencing used PBMCs, mostly from graft donor cells, obtained 360 days after TCRalphabeta/CD19-depleted stem cell transplant. This TCR was sampled from a male patient under 18 who had a stem cell transplant for acute lymphoblastic leukemia, so the T cells may come from the graft donor.

The CDR3 sequence is CASSLISRVGTEAFF. Here the CDR3 DNA reads TGTGCCAGCAGTTTAATCAGTAGGGTGGGCACTGAAGCTTTCTTT. The rearrangement uses TRBV12-3 or TRBV12-4 and TRBJ1-1; D uncertain. Trimming pared 2 bases from V and 4 bases from J, leaving 14 bases between. The length of the CDR3 is 15 residues.